This TCR beta chain was profiled in a study of regulatory T cells in long-lasting Graves disease. This clonotype has a handful of counts. The length of the CDR3 is 16 residues. The ends lost 4 bases at V and 6 bases at J; junction bases unmatched: 14. Per the germline V gene, CDR1 is SQVTM and CDR2 is ANQGSEA. Time point indicated: persistent/refractory GD, antithyroid drugs over 5 years with positive TRAb. Extracted PBMC RNA gave rise to the TCR library. Libraries of TCR beta came from iRepertoire HTBI primers plus Arm-PCR of CDR3 regions. TCRdb reprocessed the multiplex PCR reads with MiXCR, giving one entry per CDR3 protein. Among under 450,000 distinct CDR3 sequences listed, around 20% were seen once.

The rearrangement uses TRBV29-1 and TRBJ2-7; 11 nucleotides match TRBD2. The input for sequencing was peripheral blood mononuclear cells (PBMCs), taken when the disease was refractory, from a patient treated with antithyroid drugs. The clonotype was recovered from a female donor with Graves disease. The chain's CDR3 is CSVATPRLAGGIEQYF. In DNA, the CDR3 is TGCAGCGTTGCGACCCCCCGGTTAGCGGGAGGGATCGAGCAGTACTTC.